Listed below are T cell receptor beta chains from one sample, sequenced in a study of T cells in Graves' hyperthyroidism and ophthalmopathy. TCRdb recomputed calls from the multiplex PCR reads with MiXCR, one row per CDR3 protein. The sample gives a few hundred thousand distinct CDR3 sequences, about half of which show up once; roughly 7.7% is in the top ten. The specimen sequenced was peripheral blood or thyroid tissue (not recorded which). Receptors were obtained from a woman under 30 with Graves' hyperthyroidism. The CDR3 runs from the conserved cysteine through the conserved F or W. D genes are given only for firm matches. Part of the rows lack a size; the others show once, few, many or a class for expanded clones.

size	D	J	V	DNA	CDR3
NA	NA	TRBJ2-1	TRBV20-1	TGCAGTGCTCTATCCCTAGCATGGGACAATGAGCAGTTCTTC	CSALSLAWDNEQFF
NA	NA	TRBJ1-6	TRBV9	TGTGCCAGCAGCGTAGCGGGGTGGAATTCACCCCTCCACTTT	CASSVAGWNSPLHF
NA	TRBD1	TRBJ1-2	TRBV7-3	TGTGCCAGCAGCGTCTCCCCCCGGGACAGAAACAAGCGCTGTGGCTACACCTTC	CASSVSPRDRNKRCGYTF
many	TRBD1	TRBJ1-2	TRBV2	TGTGCCAGCAGAGAGTCCCGGGACAGCCCAACAAACTATGGCTACACCTTC	CASRESRDSPTNYGYTF
many	NA	TRBJ1-1	TRBV7-2	TGTGCCAGCAGCAAGATCGGGGGAGGAGAAGCTTTCTTT	CASSKIGGGEAFF
many	NA	TRBJ2-7	TRBV5-1	TGCGCCAGCAGAACAGGGCTAACCTACGAGCAGTACTTC	CASRTGLTYEQYF
NA	TRBD1	TRBJ2-2	TRBV25-1	TGTGCCAGCAGTGGAGGGGACAGGGGGATCACCGGGGAGCTGTTTTTT	CASSGGDRGITGELFF
many	NA	TRBJ1-4	TRBV19	TGTGCCAGTACCCCGGGGGGGGCGGGTGAAAAACTGTTTTTT	CASTPGGAGEKLFF
NA	NA	TRBJ2-1	TRBV9	TGTGCCAGCAGCTTAGTCGGCGGCGGTGAGCAGTTCTTC	CASSLVGGGEQFF
many	NA	TRBJ1-1	TRBV12-3/TRBV12-4	TGTGCCAGCACCGAAACTGTGAACACTGAAGCTTTCTTT	CASTETVNTEAFF
many	NA	TRBJ1-5	TRBV30	TGTGCCTGGAGCGACACAGTCAATCAGCCCCAGCATTTT	CAWSDTVNQPQHF
many	NA	TRBJ1-2	TRBV4-1	TGCGCCAGCAGCCAAGAGTATGACCGCGGCTACACCTTC	CASSQEYDRGYTF
NA	NA	TRBJ2-6	TRBV29-1	TGCAGCGTTTACCGGGACACCAACGTCCTGACTTTC	CSVYRDTNVLTF
NA	TRBD2	TRBJ2-2	TRBV29-1	TGCAGCGTTGACCTAGCGGAGAACACCGGGGAGCTGTTTTTT	CSVDLAENTGELFF
NA	TRBD2	TRBJ2-5	TRBV20-1	TGCAGTGCCTCCGGACTAGCGGGAGAGGGGCGGCCCCAGTACTTC	CSASGLAGEGRPQYF
many	NA	TRBJ1-6	TRBV11-3	TGTGCCAGCAGCTTAGCCCTCTCGGCCCTCCACTTT	CASSLALSALHF
NA	NA	TRBJ2-7	TRBV7-6	TGTGCCAGCAGCTTGGTTGGGCAAGCCTACAAGCAGTACTTC	CASSLVGQAYKQYF